The T cell receptor beta chain described here comes from a study of cytomegalovirus exposure and HLA in healthy donors. Broader study findings: It was 160 or so TCR beta chains that were listed as cytomegalovirus-associated.

The PCR made use of 60 Vbeta and 13 Jbeta primers. Sequencing was performed with immunoSEQ multiplex PCR; in TCRdb, only in-frame clones are kept and a portion is missing. The sample records roughly 160,000 clones, roughly 80% being singletons. CDR1 and CDR2 (germline): SGHTA, FQGNSA. Deletions cut 4 bases from V and 4 bases from J, with 10 bases between. The CDR3 is 14 amino acids. To note about this clone: What it recognizes is unknown.

This TCR came from a male donor in good health and CMV-seropositive. The sequenced sample consisted of PBMCs. The rearrangement joins TRBV7-2 to TRBJ2-2; D remains unclear. The CDR3 DNA reads TGTGCCAGCAGCTCACAAAGTTTCACCGGGGAGCTGTTTTTT. Encoded protein: CASSSQSFTGELFF.